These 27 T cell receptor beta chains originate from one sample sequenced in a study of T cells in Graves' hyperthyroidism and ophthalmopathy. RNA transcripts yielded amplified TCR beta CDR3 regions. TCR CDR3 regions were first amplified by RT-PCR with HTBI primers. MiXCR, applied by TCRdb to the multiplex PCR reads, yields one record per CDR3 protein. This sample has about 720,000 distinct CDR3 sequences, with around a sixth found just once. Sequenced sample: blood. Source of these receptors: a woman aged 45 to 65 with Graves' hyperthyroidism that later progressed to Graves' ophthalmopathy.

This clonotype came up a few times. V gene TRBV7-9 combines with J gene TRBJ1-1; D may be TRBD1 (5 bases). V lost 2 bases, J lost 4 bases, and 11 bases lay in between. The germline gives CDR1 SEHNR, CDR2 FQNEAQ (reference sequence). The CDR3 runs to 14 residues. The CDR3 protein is CASSLTLQGTEAFF. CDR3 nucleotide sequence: TGTGCCAGCAGCTTAACTCTGCAGGGCACTGAAGCTTTCTTT.

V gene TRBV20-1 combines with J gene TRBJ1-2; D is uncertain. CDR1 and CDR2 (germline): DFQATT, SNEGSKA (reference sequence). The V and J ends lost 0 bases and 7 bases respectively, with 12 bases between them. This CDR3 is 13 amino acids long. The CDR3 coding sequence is TGCAGTGCTAGAGATAACGGGTTCGGTGGCTACACCTTC. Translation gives CSARDNGFGGYTF.

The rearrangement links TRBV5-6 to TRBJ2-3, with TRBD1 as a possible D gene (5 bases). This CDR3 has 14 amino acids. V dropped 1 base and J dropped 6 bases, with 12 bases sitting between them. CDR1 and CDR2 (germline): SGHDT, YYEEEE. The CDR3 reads CASSLQGPGDTQYF. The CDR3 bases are TGTGCCAGCAGCTTGCAGGGCCCGGGTGATACGCAGTATTTT.

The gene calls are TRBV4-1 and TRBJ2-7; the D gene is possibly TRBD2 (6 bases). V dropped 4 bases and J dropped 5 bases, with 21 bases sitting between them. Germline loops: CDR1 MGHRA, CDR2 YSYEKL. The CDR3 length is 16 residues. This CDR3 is CASSLTTAGVTHEQYF. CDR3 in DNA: TGCGCCAGCAGCCTTACAACAGCGGGCGTGACTCACGAGCAGTACTTC.

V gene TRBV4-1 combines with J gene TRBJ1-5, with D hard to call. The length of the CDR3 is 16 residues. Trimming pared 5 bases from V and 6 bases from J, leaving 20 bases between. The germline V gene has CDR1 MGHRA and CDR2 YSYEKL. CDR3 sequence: CASSSLEPGEGQPQHF. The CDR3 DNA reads TGCGCCAGCAGCTCGCTAGAGCCCGGGGAGGGTCAGCCCCAGCATTTT.

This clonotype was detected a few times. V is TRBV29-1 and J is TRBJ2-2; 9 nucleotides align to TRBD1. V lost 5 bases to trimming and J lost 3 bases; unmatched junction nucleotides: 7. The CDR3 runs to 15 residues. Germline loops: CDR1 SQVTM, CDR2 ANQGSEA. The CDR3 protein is CSVFDRGADTGELFF. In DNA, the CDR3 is TGCAGCGTTTTCGACAGGGGGGCTGACACCGGGGAGCTGTTTTTT.

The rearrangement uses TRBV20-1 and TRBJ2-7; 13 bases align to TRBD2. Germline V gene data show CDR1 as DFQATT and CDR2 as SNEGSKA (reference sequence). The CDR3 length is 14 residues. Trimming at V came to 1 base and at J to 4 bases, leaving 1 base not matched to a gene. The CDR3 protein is CSARGLAGGYEQYF. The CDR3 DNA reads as TGCAGTGCTAGAGGACTAGCGGGGGGTTACGAGCAGTACTTC.

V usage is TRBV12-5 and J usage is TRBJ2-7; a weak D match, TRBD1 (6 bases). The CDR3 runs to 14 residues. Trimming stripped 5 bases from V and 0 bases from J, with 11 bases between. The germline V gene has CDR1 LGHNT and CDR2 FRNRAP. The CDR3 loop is CASGQGQNSYEQYF. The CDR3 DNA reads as TGTGCTAGTGGTCAGGGACAAAACTCCTACGAGCAGTACTTC.

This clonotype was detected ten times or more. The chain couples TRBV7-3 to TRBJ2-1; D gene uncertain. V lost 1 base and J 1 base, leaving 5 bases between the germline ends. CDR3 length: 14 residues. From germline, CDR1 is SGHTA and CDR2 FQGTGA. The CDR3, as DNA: TGTGCCAGCAGCTTAAGTCCTTCCTACAATGAGCAGTTCTTC. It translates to CASSLSPSYNEQFF.

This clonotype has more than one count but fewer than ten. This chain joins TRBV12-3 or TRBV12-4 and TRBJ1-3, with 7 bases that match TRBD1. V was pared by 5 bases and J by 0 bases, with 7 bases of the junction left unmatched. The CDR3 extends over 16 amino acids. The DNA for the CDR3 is TGTGCCAGCAGTCCACGACAGGGCTACTCTGGAAACACCATATATTTT. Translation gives CASSPRQGYSGNTIYF.

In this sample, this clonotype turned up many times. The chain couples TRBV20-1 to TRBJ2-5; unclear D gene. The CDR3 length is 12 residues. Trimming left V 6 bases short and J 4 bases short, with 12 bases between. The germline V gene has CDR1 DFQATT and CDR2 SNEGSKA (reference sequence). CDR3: CSAAMVGETQYF. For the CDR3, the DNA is TGCAGTGCCGCCATGGTGGGAGAGACCCAGTACTTC.

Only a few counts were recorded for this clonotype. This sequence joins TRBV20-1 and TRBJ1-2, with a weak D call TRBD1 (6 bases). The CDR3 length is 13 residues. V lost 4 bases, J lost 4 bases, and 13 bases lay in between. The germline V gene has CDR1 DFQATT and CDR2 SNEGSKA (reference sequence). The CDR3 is CSAKGGRSYGYTF. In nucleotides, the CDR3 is TGCAGTGCTAAGGGGGGACGTAGCTATGGCTACACCTTC.

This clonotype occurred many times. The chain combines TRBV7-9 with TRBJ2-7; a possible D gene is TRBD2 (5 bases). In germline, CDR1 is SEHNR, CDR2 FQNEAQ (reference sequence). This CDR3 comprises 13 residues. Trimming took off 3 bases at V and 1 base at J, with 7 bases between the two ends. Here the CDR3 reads CASSFGESYEQYF. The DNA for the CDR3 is TGTGCCAGCAGCTTCGGGGAATCCTACGAGCAGTACTTC.

DNA of the CDR3: TGTGCCAGCTCACCAGGCAGGGTGCTCCACGAGCAGTACTTC. Translating gives CASSPGRVLHEQYF. V and J are TRBV18 and TRBJ2-7, with D perhaps TRBD1 (5 bases). The V and J ends lost 2 bases and 5 bases respectively, with 13 bases between them. Germline loops: CDR1 KGHSH, CDR2 LQKENI. CDR3 length equals 14 residues.

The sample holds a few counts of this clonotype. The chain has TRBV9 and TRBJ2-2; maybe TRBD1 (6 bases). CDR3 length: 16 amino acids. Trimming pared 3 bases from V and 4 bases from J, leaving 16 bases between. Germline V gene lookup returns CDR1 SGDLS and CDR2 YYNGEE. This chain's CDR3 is CASSAEGVLSTGELFF. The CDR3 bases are TGTGCCAGCAGCGCTGAGGGGGTTTTAAGCACCGGGGAGCTGTTTTTT. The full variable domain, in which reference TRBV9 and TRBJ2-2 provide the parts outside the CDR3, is DSGVTQTPKHLITATGQRVTLRCSPRSGDLSVYWYQQSLDQGLQFLIQYYNGEERAKGNILERFSAQQFPDLHSELNLSSLELGDSALYFCASSAEGVLSTGELFFGEGSRLTVL.

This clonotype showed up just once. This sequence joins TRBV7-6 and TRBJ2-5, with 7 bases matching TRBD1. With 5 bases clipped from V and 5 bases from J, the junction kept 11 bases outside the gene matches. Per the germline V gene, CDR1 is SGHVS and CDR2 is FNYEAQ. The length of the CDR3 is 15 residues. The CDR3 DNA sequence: TGTGCCAGCAGCCGTGGTACAGGGGTTCACGAGACCCAGTACTTC. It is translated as CASSRGTGVHETQYF. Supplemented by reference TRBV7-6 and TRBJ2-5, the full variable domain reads GAGVSQSPRYKVTKRGQDVALRCDPISGHVSLYWYRQALGQGPEFLTYFNYEAQQDKSGLPNDRFSAERPEGSISTLTIQRTEQRDSAMYRCASSRGTGVHETQYFGPGTRLLVL.

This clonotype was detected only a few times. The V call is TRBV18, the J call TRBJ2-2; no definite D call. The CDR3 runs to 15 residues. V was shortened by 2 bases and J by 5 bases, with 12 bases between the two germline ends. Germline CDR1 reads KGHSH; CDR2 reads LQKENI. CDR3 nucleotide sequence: TGTGCCAGCTCACCATTGGCAGAAGGGACCGGGGAGCTGTTTTTT. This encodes CASSPLAEGTGELFF.

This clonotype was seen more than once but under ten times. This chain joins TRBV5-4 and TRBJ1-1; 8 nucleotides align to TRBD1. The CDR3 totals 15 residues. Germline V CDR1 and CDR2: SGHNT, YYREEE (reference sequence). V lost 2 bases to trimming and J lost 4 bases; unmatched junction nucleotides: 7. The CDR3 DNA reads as TGTGCCAGCAGCTTAAAGACAGGGGAGGGCACTGAAGCTTTCTTT. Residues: CASSLKTGEGTEAFF. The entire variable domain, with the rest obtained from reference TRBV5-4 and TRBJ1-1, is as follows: ETGVTQSPTHLIKTRGQQVTLRCSSQSGHNTVSWYQQALGQGPQFIFQYYREEENGRGNFPPRFSGLQFPNYSSELNVNALELDDSALYLCASSLKTGEGTEAFFGQGTRLTVV.

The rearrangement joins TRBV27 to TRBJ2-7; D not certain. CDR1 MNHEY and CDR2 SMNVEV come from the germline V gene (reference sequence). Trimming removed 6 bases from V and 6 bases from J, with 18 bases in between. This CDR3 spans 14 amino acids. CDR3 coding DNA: TGTGCCAGCAGCTCTCGTTGGGGTTATTCCGAGCAGTACTTC. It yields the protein CASSSRWGYSEQYF.

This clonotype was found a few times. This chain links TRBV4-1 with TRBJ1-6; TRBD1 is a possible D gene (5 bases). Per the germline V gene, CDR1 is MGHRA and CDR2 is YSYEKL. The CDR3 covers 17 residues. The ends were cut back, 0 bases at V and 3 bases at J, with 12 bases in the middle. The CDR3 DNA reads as TGCGCCAGCAGCCAAGAACGGTCGGGGCTCTATAATTCACCCCTCCACTTT. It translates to CASSQERSGLYNSPLHF.

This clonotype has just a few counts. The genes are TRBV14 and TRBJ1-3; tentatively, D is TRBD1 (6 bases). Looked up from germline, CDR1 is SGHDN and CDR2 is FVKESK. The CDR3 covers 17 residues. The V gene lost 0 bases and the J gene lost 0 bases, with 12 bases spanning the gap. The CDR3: CASSQEMDSFSGNTIYF. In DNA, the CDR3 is TGTGCCAGCAGCCAAGAGATGGACAGCTTCTCTGGAAACACCATATATTTT.

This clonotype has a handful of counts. The CDR3 nucleotides are TGTGCCATCAGTGTGGCAAGACACTACGAGCAGTACTTC. As protein: CAISVARHYEQYF. The J gene is TRBJ2-7, the V gene TRBV10-3; D is unresolved. V was trimmed by 4 bases and J by 3 bases, leaving 10 bases between them. The CDR3 is 13 residues long. Looked up from germline, CDR1 is ENHRY and CDR2 is SYGVKD.

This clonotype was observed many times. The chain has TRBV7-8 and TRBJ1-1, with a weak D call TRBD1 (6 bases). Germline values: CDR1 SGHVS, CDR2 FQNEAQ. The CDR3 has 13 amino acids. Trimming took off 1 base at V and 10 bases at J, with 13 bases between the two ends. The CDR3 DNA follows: TGTGCCAGCAGCTTAGGACAGGAGGGAATAGCTTTCTTT. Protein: CASSLGQEGIAFF.

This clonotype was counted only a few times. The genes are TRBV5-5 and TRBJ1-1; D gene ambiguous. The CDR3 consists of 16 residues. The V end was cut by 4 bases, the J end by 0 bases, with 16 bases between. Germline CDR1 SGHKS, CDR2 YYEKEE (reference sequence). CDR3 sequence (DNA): TGTGCCAGCAGCCTAAATACCGGGCCCCTGAACACTGAAGCTTTCTTT. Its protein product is CASSLNTGPLNTEAFF.

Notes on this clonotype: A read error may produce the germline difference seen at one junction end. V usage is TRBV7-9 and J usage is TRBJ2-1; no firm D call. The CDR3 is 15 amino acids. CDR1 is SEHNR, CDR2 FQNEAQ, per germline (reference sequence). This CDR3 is CASSQDLSIGREQFF. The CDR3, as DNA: TGCGCCAGCAGCCAAGATCTGTCAATAGGCCGTGAGCAGTTCTTC.

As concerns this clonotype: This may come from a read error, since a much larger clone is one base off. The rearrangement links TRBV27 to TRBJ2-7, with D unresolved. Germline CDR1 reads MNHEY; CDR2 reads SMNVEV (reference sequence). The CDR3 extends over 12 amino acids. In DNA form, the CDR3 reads TGTGCCTGCAGTGGCAGATCCTACGAGCAGTACTTC. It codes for CACSGRSYEQYF.

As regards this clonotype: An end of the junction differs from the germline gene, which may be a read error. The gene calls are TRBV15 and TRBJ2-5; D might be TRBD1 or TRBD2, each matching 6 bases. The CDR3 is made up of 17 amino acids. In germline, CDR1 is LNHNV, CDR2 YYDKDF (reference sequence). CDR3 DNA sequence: TGTGTCACCAGCAGAGATATGGAGGGGGAGTACCAAGAGACCCAGTACTTC. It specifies CVTSRDMEGEYQETQYF.